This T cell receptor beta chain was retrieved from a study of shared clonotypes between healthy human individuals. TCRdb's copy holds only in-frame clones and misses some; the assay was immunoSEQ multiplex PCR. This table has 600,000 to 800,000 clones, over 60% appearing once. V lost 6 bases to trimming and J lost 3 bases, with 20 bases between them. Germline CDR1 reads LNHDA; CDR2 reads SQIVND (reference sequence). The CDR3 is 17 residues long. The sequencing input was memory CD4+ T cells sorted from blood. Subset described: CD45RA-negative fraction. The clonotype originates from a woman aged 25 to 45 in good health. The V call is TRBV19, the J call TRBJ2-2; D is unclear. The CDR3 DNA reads TGTGCCAGTAGCAAATCCGGGCTCCCGTTTGACACCGGGGAGCTGTTTTTT. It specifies CASSKSGLPFDTGELFF.